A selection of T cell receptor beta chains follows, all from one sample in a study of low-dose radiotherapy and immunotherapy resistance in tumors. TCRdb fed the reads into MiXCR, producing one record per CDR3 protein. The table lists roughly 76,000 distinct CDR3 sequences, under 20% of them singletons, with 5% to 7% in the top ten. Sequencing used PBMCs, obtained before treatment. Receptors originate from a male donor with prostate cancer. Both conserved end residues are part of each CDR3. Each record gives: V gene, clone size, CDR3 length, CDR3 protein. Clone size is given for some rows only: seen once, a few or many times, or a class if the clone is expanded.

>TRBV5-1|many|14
CASSLAQGGYEQYF
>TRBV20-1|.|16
CSAKIAGGPHGELFFF
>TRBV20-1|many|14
CSATRQGFTDTQYF
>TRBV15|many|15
CATSSSTYSGNTIYF
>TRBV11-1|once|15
CASSLYLQGTDTQYF
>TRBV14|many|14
CASSRDSLTYEQYF
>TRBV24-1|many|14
CATSDSQWGTEAFF
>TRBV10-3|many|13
CATWRQGQETQYF
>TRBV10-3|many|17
CAIREGMTGNMNTEAFF
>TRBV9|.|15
CASSRDRGGPGELFF
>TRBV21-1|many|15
CASSRRGALLGEQYF
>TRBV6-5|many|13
CASSYRESYEQYF
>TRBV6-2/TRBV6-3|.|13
CASSEDPNEKLFF
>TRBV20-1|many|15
CSAPTGTTYPYEQYF
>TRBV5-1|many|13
CASSSMNTDTQYF
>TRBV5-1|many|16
CASSPGLAGEADTQYF
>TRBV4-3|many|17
CASSQDPPLAGTSEQFF
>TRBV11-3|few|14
CASSPARGTGELFF
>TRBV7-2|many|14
CASSLGAGRVGQYF
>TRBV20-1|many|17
CSAREWGRQGDVDEQYF
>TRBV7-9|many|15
CASSFSGSDSYEQYF
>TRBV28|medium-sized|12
CASMAKSDEQYF
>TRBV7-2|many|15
CASSFRYLGRETQYF
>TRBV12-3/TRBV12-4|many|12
CASSFQGSSYHF
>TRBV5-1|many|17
CASSTGLAGLRTDTQYF
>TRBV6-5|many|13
CASSRQGNYEQYF
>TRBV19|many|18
CASSIGGQGILLLETQYF
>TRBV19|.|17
CASRDRGRTSGTGELFF
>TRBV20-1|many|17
CSAQNGQGLRTFGEQFF
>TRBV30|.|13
CACQLDSNSPLHF
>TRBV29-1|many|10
CSVDFCEQYF
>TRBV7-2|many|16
CASSLAASGGAIEQFF
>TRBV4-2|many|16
CASSQASRATNEKLFF
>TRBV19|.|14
CATSAQRDNYGYTF
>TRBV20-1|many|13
CSAAGQGTDTQYF
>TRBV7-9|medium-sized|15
CASSLRGVSTDTQYF
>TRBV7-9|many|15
CASSLSGLPHNEQFF
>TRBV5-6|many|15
CASSLAWRDNSPLHF
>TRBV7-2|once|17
CASSLLIAGVGTGELFF
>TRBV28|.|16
CASNLPRGTGELFFFF
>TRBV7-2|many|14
CASSLGGSQETQYF
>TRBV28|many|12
CASRIGTYEQYF